The text below deals with one T cell receptor (beta chain). From germline, CDR1 is SGHNT and CDR2 YYREEE (reference sequence). CDR3 length: 17 amino acids. The V and J ends lost 4 bases and 4 bases, in that order; junction bases with no gene match: 12. This specimen belongs to a study of cytomegalovirus exposure and HLA in healthy donors. PCR amplification relied on 60 Vbeta primers (plus 13 Jbeta primers). Some clones are missing from TCRdb's copy, which holds only in-frame ones; the method was immunoSEQ multiplex PCR. This sample has about 120,000 clones, with around 77% found just once. The receptor comes from a human donor in good health. This chain joins TRBV5-4 and TRBJ2-7, with 12 nucleotides matching TRBD2. Specimen: PBMCs. CDR3 DNA sequence: TGTGCCAGCAGCCAGACTAGCGGGAGTCCTGGTGGGTACGAGCAGTACTTC. Translation: CASSQTSGSPGGYEQYF.